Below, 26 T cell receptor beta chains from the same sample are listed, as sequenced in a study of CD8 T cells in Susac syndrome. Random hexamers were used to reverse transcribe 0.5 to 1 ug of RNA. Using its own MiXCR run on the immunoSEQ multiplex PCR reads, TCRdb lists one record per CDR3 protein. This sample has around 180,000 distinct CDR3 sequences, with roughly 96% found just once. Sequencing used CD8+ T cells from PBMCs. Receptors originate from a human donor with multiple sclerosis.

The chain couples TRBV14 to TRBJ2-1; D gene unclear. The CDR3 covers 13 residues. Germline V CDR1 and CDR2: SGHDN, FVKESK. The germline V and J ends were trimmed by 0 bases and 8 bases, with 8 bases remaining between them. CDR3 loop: CASSQDQTDEQFF. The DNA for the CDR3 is TGTGCCAGCAGCCAAGACCAGACCGATGAGCAGTTCTTC.

CDR3 residues: CASSVVTRGHEDEAFF. CDR3 DNA: TGTGCCAGCAGCGTAGTTACCAGGGGGCATGAGGATGAAGCTTTCTTT. The rearrangement joins TRBV9 to TRBJ1-1, with 8 bases lining up with TRBD1. J was trimmed by 7 bases and V by 0 bases; bases with no gene match: 11. The V gene's germline CDR1 is SGDLS and CDR2 YYNGEE. The CDR3 spans 16 residues.

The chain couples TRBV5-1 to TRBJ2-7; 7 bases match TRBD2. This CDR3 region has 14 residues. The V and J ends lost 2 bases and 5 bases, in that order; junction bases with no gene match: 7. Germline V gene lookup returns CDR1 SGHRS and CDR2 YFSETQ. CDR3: CASSFWEGQDEQYF. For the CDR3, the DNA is TGCGCCAGCAGCTTTTGGGAGGGCCAGGACGAGCAGTACTTC.

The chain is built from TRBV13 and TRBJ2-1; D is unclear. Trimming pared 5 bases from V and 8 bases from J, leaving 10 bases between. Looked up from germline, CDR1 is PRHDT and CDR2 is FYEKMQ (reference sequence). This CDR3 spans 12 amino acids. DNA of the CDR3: TGTGCCAGCAGCACCCTCAAGGATGAGCAGTTCTTC. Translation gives CASSTLKDEQFF.

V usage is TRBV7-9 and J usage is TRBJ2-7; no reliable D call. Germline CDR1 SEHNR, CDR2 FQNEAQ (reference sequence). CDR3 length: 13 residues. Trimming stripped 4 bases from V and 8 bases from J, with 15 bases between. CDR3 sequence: CASSSSDGGKQYF. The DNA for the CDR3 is TGTGCCAGCAGCTCCAGTGACGGCGGAAAGCAGTACTTC.

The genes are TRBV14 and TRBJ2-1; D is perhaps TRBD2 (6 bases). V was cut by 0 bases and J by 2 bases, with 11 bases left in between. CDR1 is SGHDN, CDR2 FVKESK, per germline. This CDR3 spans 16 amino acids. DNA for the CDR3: TGTGCCAGCAGCCAAGATGGGTGGGGGGCCTACAATGAGCAGTTCTTC. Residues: CASSQDGWGAYNEQFF.

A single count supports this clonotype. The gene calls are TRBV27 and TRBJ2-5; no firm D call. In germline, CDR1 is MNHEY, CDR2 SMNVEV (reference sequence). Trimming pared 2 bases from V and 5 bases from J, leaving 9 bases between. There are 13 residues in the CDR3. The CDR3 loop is CASSLEATETQYF. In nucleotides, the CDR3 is TGTGCCAGCAGTTTAGAGGCTACTGAGACCCAGTACTTC.

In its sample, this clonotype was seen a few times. This CDR3 reads CSVVAANTGELFF. CDR3 bases: TGCAGCGTTGTTGCGGCGAACACCGGGGAGCTGTTTTTT. The chain has TRBV29-1 and TRBJ2-2; D is unclear. Germline CDR1 reads SQVTM; CDR2 reads ANQGSEA. The V end was cut by 4 bases, the J end by 0 bases, with 6 bases between. The CDR3 has 13 residues.

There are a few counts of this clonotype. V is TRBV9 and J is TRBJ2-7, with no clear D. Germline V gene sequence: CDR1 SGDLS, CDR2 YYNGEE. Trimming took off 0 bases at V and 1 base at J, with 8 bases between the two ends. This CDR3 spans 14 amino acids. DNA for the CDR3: TGTGCCAGCAGCGTAGGGTCCGGATCCTACGAGCAGTACTTC. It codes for CASSVGSGSYEQYF.

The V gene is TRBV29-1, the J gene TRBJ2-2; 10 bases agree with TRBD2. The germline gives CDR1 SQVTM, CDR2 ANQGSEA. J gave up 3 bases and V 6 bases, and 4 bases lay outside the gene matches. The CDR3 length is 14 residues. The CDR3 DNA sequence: TGCAGCGTCGCCGGACTAGCGGACACCGGGGAGCTGTTTTTT. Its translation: CSVAGLADTGELFF.

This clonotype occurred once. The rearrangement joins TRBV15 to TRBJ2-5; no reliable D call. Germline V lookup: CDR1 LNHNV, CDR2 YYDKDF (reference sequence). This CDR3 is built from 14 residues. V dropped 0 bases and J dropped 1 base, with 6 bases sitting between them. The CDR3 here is CATSRDRRQETQYF. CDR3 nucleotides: TGTGCCACCAGCAGAGATCGTCGCCAAGAGACCCAGTACTTC. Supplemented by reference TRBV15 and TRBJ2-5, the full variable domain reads DAMVIQNPRYQVTQFGKPVTLSCSQTLNHNVMYWYQQKSSQAPKLLFHYYDKDFNNEADTPDNFQSRRPNTSFCFLDIRSPGLGDTAMYLCATSRDRRQETQYFGPGTRLLVL.

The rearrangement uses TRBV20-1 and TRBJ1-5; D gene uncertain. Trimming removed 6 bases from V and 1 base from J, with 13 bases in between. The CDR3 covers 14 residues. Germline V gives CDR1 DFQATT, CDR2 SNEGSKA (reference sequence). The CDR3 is CSAQSGESNQPQHF. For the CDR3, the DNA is TGCAGTGCCCAGTCCGGGGAGAGCAATCAGCCCCAGCATTTT.

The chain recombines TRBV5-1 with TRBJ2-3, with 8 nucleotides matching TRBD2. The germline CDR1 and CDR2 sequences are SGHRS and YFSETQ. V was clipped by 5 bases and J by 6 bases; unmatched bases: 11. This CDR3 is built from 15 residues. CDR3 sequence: CASSVRLASSDTQYF. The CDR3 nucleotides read TGCGCCAGCAGTGTTCGACTAGCGAGTTCGGATACGCAGTATTTT.

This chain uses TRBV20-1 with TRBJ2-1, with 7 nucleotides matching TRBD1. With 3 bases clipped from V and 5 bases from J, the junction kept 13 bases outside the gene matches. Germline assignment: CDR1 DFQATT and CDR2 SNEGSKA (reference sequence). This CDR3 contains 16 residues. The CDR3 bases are TGCAGTGCTAGGTTCGTGACAAGGGGGCAGGACAATGAGCAGTTCTTC. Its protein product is CSARFVTRGQDNEQFF.

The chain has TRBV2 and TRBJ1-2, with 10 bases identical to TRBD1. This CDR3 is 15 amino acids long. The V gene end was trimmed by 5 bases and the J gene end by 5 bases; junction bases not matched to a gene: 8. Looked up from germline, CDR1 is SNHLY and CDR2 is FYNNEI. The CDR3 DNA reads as TGTGCCAGCAGTTTTACCGGGACAGGGGTTTATGGCTACACCTTC. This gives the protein CASSFTGTGVYGYTF.

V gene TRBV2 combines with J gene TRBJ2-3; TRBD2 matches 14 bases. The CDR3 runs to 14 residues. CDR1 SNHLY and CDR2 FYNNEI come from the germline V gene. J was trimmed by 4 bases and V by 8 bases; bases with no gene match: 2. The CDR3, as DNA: TGTGCCAGCGGGGGACTAGCGGGAGCAGATACGCAGTATTTT. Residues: CASGGLAGADTQYF.

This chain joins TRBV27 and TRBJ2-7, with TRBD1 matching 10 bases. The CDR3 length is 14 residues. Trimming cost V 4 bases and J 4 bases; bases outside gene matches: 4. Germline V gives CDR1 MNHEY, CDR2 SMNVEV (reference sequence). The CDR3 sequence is CASSSWDRGYEQYF. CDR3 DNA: TGTGCCAGCAGTTCCTGGGACAGGGGATACGAGCAGTACTTC.

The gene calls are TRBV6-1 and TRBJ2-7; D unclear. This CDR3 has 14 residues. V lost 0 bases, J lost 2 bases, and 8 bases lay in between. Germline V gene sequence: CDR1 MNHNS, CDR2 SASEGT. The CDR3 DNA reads TGTGCCAGCAGTGAAGCGCGACTCACCTACGAGCAGTACTTC. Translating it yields CASSEARLTYEQYF.

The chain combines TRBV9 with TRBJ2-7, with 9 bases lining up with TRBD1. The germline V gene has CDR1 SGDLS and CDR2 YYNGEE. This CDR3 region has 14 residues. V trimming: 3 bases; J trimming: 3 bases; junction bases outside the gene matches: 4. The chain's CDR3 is CASSGPGQGYEQYF. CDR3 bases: TGTGCCAGCAGCGGGCCGGGACAGGGCTACGAGCAGTACTTC.

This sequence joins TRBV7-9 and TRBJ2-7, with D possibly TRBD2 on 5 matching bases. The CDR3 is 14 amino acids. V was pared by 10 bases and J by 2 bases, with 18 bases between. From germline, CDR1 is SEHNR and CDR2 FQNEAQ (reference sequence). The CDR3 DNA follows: TGTGCCATCTCGCTTCCGGGGAACCCCTACGAGCAGTACTTC. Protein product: CAISLPGNPYEQYF.

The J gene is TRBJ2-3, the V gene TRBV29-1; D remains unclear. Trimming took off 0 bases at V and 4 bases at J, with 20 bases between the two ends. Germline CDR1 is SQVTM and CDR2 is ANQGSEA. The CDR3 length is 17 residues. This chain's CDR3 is CSVEDLLDGRSADTQYF. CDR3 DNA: TGCAGCGTTGAAGACCTCCTAGATGGCAGGTCCGCAGATACGCAGTATTTT.

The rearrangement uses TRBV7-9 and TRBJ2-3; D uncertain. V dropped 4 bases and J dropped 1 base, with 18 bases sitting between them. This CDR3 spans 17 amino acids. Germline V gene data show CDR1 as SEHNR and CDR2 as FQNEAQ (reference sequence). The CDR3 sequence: CASSSPSPQDRTDTQYF. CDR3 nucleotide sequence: TGTGCCAGCAGCTCCCCATCCCCCCAGGACCGCACAGATACGCAGTATTTT.

Here the CDR3 DNA reads TGTGCCAGCAGTTTAGGATACCCCCAAGAGACCCAGTACTTC. Translation: CASSLGYPQETQYF. The chain links TRBV12-3 or TRBV12-4 to TRBJ2-5; D is undetermined. The CDR3 has 14 residues. The germline V and J ends were trimmed by 1 base and 1 base, with 7 bases remaining between them.

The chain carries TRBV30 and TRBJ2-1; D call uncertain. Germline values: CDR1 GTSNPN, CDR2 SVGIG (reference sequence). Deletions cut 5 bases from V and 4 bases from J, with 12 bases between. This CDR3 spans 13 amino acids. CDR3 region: CAWARGSYNEQFF. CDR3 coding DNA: TGTGCCTGGGCTCGCGGCAGTTACAATGAGCAGTTCTTC.

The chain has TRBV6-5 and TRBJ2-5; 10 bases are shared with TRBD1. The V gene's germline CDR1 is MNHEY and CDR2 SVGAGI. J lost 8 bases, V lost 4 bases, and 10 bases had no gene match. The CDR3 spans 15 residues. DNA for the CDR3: TGTGCCAGCAGTTCCCGGACAGGGGGATCTGAAACCCAGTACTTC. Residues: CASSSRTGGSETQYF.

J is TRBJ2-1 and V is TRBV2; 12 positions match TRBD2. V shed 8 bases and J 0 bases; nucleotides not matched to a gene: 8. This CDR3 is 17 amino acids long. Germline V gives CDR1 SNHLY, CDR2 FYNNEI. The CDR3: CASRFSSGGVSYNEQFF. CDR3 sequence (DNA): TGTGCCAGCCGGTTCTCTAGCGGGGGGGTCTCCTACAATGAGCAGTTCTTC.